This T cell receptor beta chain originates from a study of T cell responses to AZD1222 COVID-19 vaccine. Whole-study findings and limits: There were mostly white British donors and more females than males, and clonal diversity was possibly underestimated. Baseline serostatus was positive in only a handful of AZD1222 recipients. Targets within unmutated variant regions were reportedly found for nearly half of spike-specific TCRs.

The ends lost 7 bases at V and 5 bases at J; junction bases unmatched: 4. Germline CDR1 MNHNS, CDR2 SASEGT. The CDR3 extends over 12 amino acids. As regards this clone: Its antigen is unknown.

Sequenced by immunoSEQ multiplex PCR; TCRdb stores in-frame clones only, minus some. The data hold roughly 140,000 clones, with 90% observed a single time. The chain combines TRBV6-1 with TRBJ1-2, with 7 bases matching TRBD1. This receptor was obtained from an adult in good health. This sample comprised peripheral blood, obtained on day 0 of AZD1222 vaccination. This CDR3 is CASTPTGYGYTF. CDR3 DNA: TGTGCCAGCACCCCGACAGGGTATGGCTACACCTTC.